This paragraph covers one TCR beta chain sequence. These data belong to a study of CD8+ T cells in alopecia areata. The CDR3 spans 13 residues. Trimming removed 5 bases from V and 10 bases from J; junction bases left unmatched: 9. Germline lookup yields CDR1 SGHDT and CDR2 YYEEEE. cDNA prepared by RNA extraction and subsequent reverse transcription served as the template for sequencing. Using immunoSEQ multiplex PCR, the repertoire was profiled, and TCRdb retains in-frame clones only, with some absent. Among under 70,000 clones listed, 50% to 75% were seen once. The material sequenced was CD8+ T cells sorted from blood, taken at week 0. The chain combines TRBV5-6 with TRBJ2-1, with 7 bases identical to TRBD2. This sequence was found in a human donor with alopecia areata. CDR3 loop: CASSQGRAWEQFF. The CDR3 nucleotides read TGTGCCAGCAGTCAAGGGAGGGCCTGGGAGCAGTTCTTC.